The rows below give T cell receptor beta chains drawn from one sample of a study of T cells in Graves' hyperthyroidism and ophthalmopathy. TCRdb independently ran MiXCR on the multiplex PCR reads; one entry per CDR3 protein. The table has fewer than 900,000 distinct CDR3 sequences, about 17% seen once; the top ten hold 15% to 20%. The specimen sequenced was blood. Receptors originate from a woman in her forties or fifties with Graves' hyperthyroidism that later progressed to Graves' ophthalmopathy. Both conserved end residues are part of each CDR3. The D gene is left open where the match is weak. Expanded clones are given a class, and other clones once, few, many or no size at all.

>TRBD1|TRBV12-3/TRBV12-4|many|TRBJ2-5
CASSPDRSNQETQYF
TGTGCCAGTTCCCCGGACAGGAGCAACCAAGAGACCCAGTACTTC
>TRBD1|TRBV20-1|-|TRBJ2-2
CSASRDRALAGELFF
TGCAGTGCTAGCCGGGACAGGGCGTTAGCCGGGGAGCTGTTTTTT
>-|TRBV10-1|few|TRBJ2-2
CASSESGVGNPDTGELFF
TGCGCCAGCAGTGAGTCTGGAGTCGGGAACCCAGACACCGGGGAGCTGTTTTTT
>TRBD1|TRBV25-1|-|TRBJ1-2
CASSDYGQGEYYGYTF
TGTGCCAGCAGTGACTACGGACAGGGCGAATACTATGGCTACACCTTC
>-|TRBV5-1|-|TRBJ2-7
CASALGIWGGDPNYEQYF
TGCGCCAGCGCGCTTGGAATTTGGGGAGGAGACCCGAACTACGAGCAGTACTTC
>-|TRBV30|few|TRBJ1-6
CAWRYNRSSYNSPLHF
TGTGCCTGGAGGTACAACAGGAGCTCCTATAATTCACCCCTCCACTTT
>-|TRBV9|many|TRBJ2-2
CASSVFDSDSGGELFF
TGTGCCAGCAGCGTCTTTGACAGCGACTCGGGAGGGGAGCTGTTTTTT
>TRBD1|TRBV30|few|TRBJ1-1
CAWSVRTGGHVAEAFF
TGTGCCTGGAGTGTACGTACAGGGGGTCATGTCGCTGAAGCTTTCTTT
>TRBD2|TRBV5-5|few|TRBJ2-3
CASSLLLAGGTDTQYF
TGTGCCAGCAGCTTACTTCTAGCGGGGGGCACAGATACGCAGTATTTT
>TRBD1|TRBV30|many|TRBJ1-4
CAWKTGGYEKLFF
TGTGCCTGGAAGACAGGGGGATATGAAAAACTGTTTTTT
>-|TRBV29-1|many|TRBJ2-7
CSVSGQGWSSYEQYF
TGCAGCGTTTCCGGTCAGGGATGGAGCTCCTACGAGCAGTACTTC
>-|TRBV27|few|TRBJ2-7
CASSLSFRASYEQYF
TGTGCCAGCAGTTTATCATTCAGGGCTAGCTACGAGCAGTACTTC
>TRBD1|TRBV4-2|many|TRBJ1-2
CASSQVGDSYGYTF
TGTGCCAGCAGCCAAGTTGGGGACAGCTATGGCTACACCTTC